These 32 T cell receptor beta chains came from one sample sequenced in a study of T cells expressing NK-cell markers. TCRdb reprocessed the 5' RACE reads, with one entry per CDR3 protein and no DNA. The sample table sets out 400,000 to 550,000 distinct CDR3 sequences. The sequencing sample was made of blood T cells: a sorted CD56 or NKG2C T cell subset, CD4+ or CD8+ T cells, or bulk PBMC T cells (not recorded which). These receptors came from a woman between 18 and 75 years old in good health.

This chain joins TRBV6-1 and TRBJ2-1; checking the TCRdb D call of TRBD1 is not possible without DNA. Per germline, CDR1 MNHNS and CDR2 SASEGT. This CDR3 comprises 15 residues. The CDR3 spells CASRTTGLATNEQFF.

The chain recombines TRBV7-9 with TRBJ1-5; TCRdb's assignment of TRBD1 cannot be checked, as there is no DNA. Germline-derived CDR1 and CDR2 are SEHNR and FQNEAQ (reference sequence). The CDR3 has 15 amino acids. CDR3 sequence: CASSLGDSINQPQHF.

V usage is TRBV7-2 and J usage is TRBJ2-1; no DNA is available, so the TRBD1 call from TCRdb remains unchecked. CDR1 is SGHTA and CDR2 is FQGNSA in the germline V gene. The CDR3 contains 15 residues. CDR3 protein: CASSSTGDTYNEQFF. Looking up the rest from reference TRBV7-2 and TRBJ2-1 gives the full variable domain: GAGVSQSPSNKVTEKGKDVELRCDPISGHTALYWYRQSLGQGLEFLIYFQGNSAPDKSGLPSDRFSAERTGGSVSTLTIQRTQQEDSAVYLCASSSTGDTYNEQFFGPGTRLTVL.

The chain links TRBV11-2 to TRBJ1-2. CDR3 length: 12 residues. From germline, CDR1 is SGHAT and CDR2 FQNNGV. CDR3 protein: CASSSAIGGYTF.

The chain couples TRBV11-2 to TRBJ2-2; TCRdb's D call of TRBD1 is untestable without DNA. The CDR3 has 16 amino acids. CDR1 and CDR2 from the germline V gene are SGHAT and FQNNGV. CDR3: CASSPTRAGSHGELFF.

This chain links TRBV12-3 or TRBV12-4 with TRBJ2-7; the TCRdb call, TRBD2, lacks DNA for checking. CDR3 size: 14 residues. This CDR3 reads CASSVGLGPARQYF.

The chain has TRBV7-2 and TRBJ2-1; TCRdb reports TRBD2, a call that lacks DNA to check it against. CDR1 and CDR2 from the germline V gene are SGHTA and FQGNSA. CDR3 length equals 15 residues. CDR3: CASSSGTPTYNEQFF.

J is TRBJ1-1 and V is TRBV28; with no DNA, the TCRdb D assignment of TRBD1 cannot be verified. CDR1 and CDR2 from the germline V gene are MDHEN and SYDVKM. The CDR3 contains 15 residues. CDR3 region: CASSLPGTRNTEAFF.

The V call is TRBV7-9, the J call TRBJ2-1; without DNA, the TCRdb call of TRBD2 cannot be checked. Germline V gene sequence: CDR1 SEHNR, CDR2 FQNEAQ (reference sequence). The CDR3 sequence is 14 residues long. CDR3 in amino acids: CASNSIGPYNEQFF.

The V call is TRBV7-3, the J call TRBJ2-2. Germline-derived CDR1 and CDR2 are SGHTA and FQGTGA. The CDR3 loop spans 15 amino acids. The CDR3 loop reads CASSLTSVNTGELFF.

The chain couples TRBV5-1 to TRBJ1-1; without DNA, the TCRdb call of TRBD1 cannot be checked. CDR1 and CDR2 (germline): SGHRS, YFSETQ. This CDR3 is built from 14 residues. The CDR3 protein is CASSLAVPLTEAFF.

The genes are TRBV20-1 and TRBJ1-1. Germline V gene lookup returns CDR1 DFQATT and CDR2 SNEGSKA (reference sequence). This CDR3 is 13 amino acids long. CDR3 protein: CSAGPQKAAEAFF.

The chain employs TRBV20-1 and TRBJ2-3; absent DNA, TCRdb's TRBD2 call cannot be checked. Germline CDR1 and CDR2: DFQATT and SNEGSKA (reference sequence). The CDR3 is made up of 16 amino acids. CDR3 loop: CSARDSLAGETDTQYF.

The CDR3 region is CASSPGTGRNEQFF. The V call is TRBV9, the J call TRBJ2-1; TCRdb's assignment of TRBD1 cannot be checked, as there is no DNA. Germline V CDR1 and CDR2: SGDLS, YYNGEE. This CDR3 has 14 amino acids.

The rearrangement joins TRBV7-8 to TRBJ2-3; the TRBD2 assignment by TCRdb is unverifiable without DNA. In germline, CDR1 is SGHVS, CDR2 FQNEAQ. This CDR3 is built from 16 residues. CDR3 amino acids: CASSPSRGASVDTQYF.

The genes are TRBV7-6 and TRBJ2-2; TCRdb selects TRBD1, and the lack of DNA leaves this call unchecked. CDR1 is SGHVS, CDR2 FNYEAQ, per germline. The CDR3 is 16 amino acids. The CDR3 sequence: CASSPQGAHNTGELFF.

This chain connects TRBV3-1 to TRBJ1-1; there is no DNA to check the TCRdb D call of TRBD1. Germline V lookup: CDR1 LGHDT, CDR2 YNNKEL (reference sequence). The CDR3 sequence is 14 residues long. The CDR3 region is CASSLDKANTEAFF.

The rearrangement joins TRBV2 to TRBJ2-3; absent DNA, TCRdb's TRBD1 call cannot be checked. Germline CDR1 SNHLY, CDR2 FYNNEI. The CDR3 totals 17 residues. CDR3 in amino acids: CASTATRTGGSTDTQYF. The full variable domain, rest sourced from reference TRBV2 and TRBJ2-3, is EPEVTQTPSHQVTQMGQEVILRCVPISNHLYFYWYRQILGQKVEFLVSFYNNEISEKSEIFDDQFSVERPDGSNFTLKIRSTKLEDSAMYFCASTATRTGGSTDTQYFGPGTRLTVL.

The J gene is TRBJ2-1, the V gene TRBV7-2; TCRdb lists TRBD2, though no DNA is available to test this call. The CDR3 is made up of 15 amino acids. Germline V gene lookup returns CDR1 SGHTA and CDR2 FQGNSA. The CDR3 loop reads CASSDPGRLAGVQFF.

The chain recombines TRBV5-1 with TRBJ2-1. The CDR3 contains 16 residues. The germline V gene has CDR1 SGHRS and CDR2 YFSETQ. The CDR3 here is CASSPHGGAAYNEQFF.

J is TRBJ2-1 and V is TRBV28; TCRdb's D call, TRBD1, is unchecked because there is no DNA. CDR3 size: 13 residues. CDR1 is MDHEN and CDR2 is SYDVKM in the germline V gene. This CDR3 reads CASSTPRYTEQFF. Variable domain in full (rest from reference TRBV28 and TRBJ2-1): DVKVTQSSRYLVKRTGEKVFLECVQDMDHENMFWYRQDPGLGLRLIYFSYDVKMKEKGDIPEGYSVSREKKERFSLILESASTNQTSMYLCASSTPRYTEQFFGPGTRLTVL.

This chain links TRBV3-1 with TRBJ2-1; TCRdb designates TRBD2, a call that cannot be tested without DNA. CDR1 and CDR2 from the germline V gene are LGHDT and YNNKEL (reference sequence). The CDR3 is 18 residues long. The CDR3 reads CASSRGTSGGASYNEQFF.

The rearrangement joins TRBV19 to TRBJ2-1; TCRdb's D call of TRBD2 is untestable without DNA. Per germline, CDR1 LNHDA and CDR2 SQIVND (reference sequence). The CDR3 covers 17 residues. The chain's CDR3 is CASSIMTSGPSYNEQFF.

This chain joins TRBV20-1 and TRBJ2-7; absent DNA, TCRdb's TRBD1 call cannot be checked. The germline V gene has CDR1 DFQATT and CDR2 SNEGSKA (reference sequence). The CDR3 has 15 amino acids. The CDR3 here is CSARTTYRGPHEQYF.

The chain couples TRBV24-1 to TRBJ1-6; TCRdb selects TRBD1, and the lack of DNA leaves this call unchecked. This CDR3 spans 17 amino acids. Germline CDR1 KGHDR, CDR2 SFDVKD. The CDR3 protein is CATSDFWMSFGDSPLHF.

The chain uses TRBV2 and TRBJ2-1; with no DNA, the TCRdb D assignment of TRBD1 cannot be verified. The CDR3 is 17 amino acids. The V gene's germline CDR1 is SNHLY and CDR2 FYNNEI. CDR3 sequence reads: CASSESRDSPTFDEQFF.

The chain joins TRBV6-1 to TRBJ2-1. There are 15 residues in the CDR3. Germline assignment: CDR1 MNHNS and CDR2 SASEGT. CDR3 amino acids: CASSRISSAYNEQFF.

The CDR3 reads CASSTDRANSNGYTF. V usage is TRBV7-9 and J usage is TRBJ1-2; absent DNA, TCRdb's TRBD1 call cannot be checked. Per germline, CDR1 SEHNR and CDR2 FQNEAQ (reference sequence). CDR3 length: 15 amino acids.

The chain links TRBV4-1 to TRBJ1-5. The length of the CDR3 is 12 residues. Germline V gene data show CDR1 as MGHRA and CDR2 as YSYEKL. CDR3 residues: CASSQGDQPQHF.

V gene TRBV7-6 combines with J gene TRBJ1-4; TCRdb's D call of TRBD1 is untestable without DNA. This CDR3 is built from 15 residues. Germline V CDR1 and CDR2: SGHVS, FNYEAQ. CDR3 protein: CASSGRTHEGEKLFF.

This sequence joins TRBV6-5 and TRBJ2-2; as DNA is missing, the TRBD1 call by TCRdb cannot be tested. The CDR3 has 15 amino acids. Per the germline V gene, CDR1 is MNHEY and CDR2 is SVGAGI. The CDR3 sequence: CASSYEQGGTGELFF.

The chain has TRBV29-1 and TRBJ2-2; lacking DNA, the TRBD1 call made by TCRdb goes unchecked. CDR1 SQVTM and CDR2 ANQGSEA come from the germline V gene. The CDR3 has 14 residues. CDR3 in amino acids: CSVDRGLNTGELFF.